This T cell receptor (beta chain) was recovered during a study of T-cell memory formation after mild COVID-19. TCRdb redid the calling of the 5' RACE reads with MiXCR, one entry per CDR3 protein. The sample contains around 62,000 distinct CDR3 sequences, 28% of which appear only once. Whole-study results and caveats: The authors did not confirm SARS-CoV-2 specificity of second-wave clones peaking day 37. Clones shrinking between day 15 and 85 showed a balanced CD4/CD8 split, and those that grew later tilted toward CD4+.

This clonotype turned up a few times. Its antigen is currently unknown. The CDR3 runs to 10 residues. Unmatched junction bases numbered 0, after V lost 6 bases and J lost 7 bases. Germline V gives CDR1 SQVTM, CDR2 ANQGSEA. This receptor was obtained from a man between 18 and 35 years old who had mild COVID-19 (a few samples of this study predate the infection). Cell type and time point are not known. The V and J genes are TRBV29-1 and TRBJ1-1; 9 bases match TRBD1. Sequencing was done on a sample of PBMCs or a T cell subset sorted from them (not recorded which). CDR3 loop: CSVGQGEAFF. The CDR3 nucleotides are TGCAGCGTGGGACAGGGTGAAGCTTTCTTT.